These T cell receptor beta chains were read from a single sample in a study of shared clonotypes between healthy human individuals. Data came from immunoSEQ multiplex PCR; TCRdb stores just in-frame clones and leaves some out. The sample shows 2,500,000 or so clones, 80% to 95% of them seen only once. The sample was naive CD4+ T cells from PBMCs. The receptors stem from a young man in good health. Some clones in this sample may be carry-over from other donors' samples. Each CDR3 is given with its conserved first and last residue. A D gene is named only where the DNA matches it firmly. A row's size may be missing; if present it is once, few, many or a size class.

TRBV28	TRBJ2-1	-	-	TGTGCCAGCAGTTTATCCAGGACTCGCGGAGGGGGTAACAATGAGCAGTTCTTC	CASSLSRTRGGGNNEQFF
TRBV19	TRBJ2-5	-	TRBD2	TGTGCCAGTAGTGTCGGACTAGCGGGAGGGGAAGAGACCCAGTACTTC	CASSVGLAGGEETQYF
TRBV27	TRBJ2-7	-	-	TGTGCCAGCAGCCGACCAACGGGGGCCCGCTACGAGCAGTACTTC	CASSRPTGARYEQYF
TRBV6-5	TRBJ1-5	-	TRBD1	TGTGCCAGCAGCCCTACAGGGGCGAATCAGCCCCAGCATTTT	CASSPTGANQPQHF
TRBV28	TRBJ1-4	-	-	TGTGCCAGCGTTGACAGTCGCCCTAATGAAAAACTGTTTTTT	CASVDSRPNEKLFF
TRBV5-1	TRBJ2-5	-	TRBD1	TGCGCCAGCAGCTTGAGGGGACAGGAAGAGACCCAGTACTTC	CASSLRGQEETQYF
TRBV7-3	TRBJ2-1	-	TRBD2	TGTGCCAGCAGCTCCGGACTAGCGGGAGGAGGACAGTTCTTC	CASSSGLAGGGQFF
TRBV5-1	TRBJ1-2	-	-	TGCGCCAGCAGCCCGACAGTATACGGTGGCTACACCTTC	CASSPTVYGGYTF
TRBV9	TRBJ2-3	few	TRBD2	TGTGCCAGCAGCGTTAGCGGGAGCACAGATACGCAGTATTTT	CASSVSGSTDTQYF
TRBV23-1	TRBJ1-2	-	-	TGCGCCAGCAGTCGGCAGGTCATTTCTGGCTACACCTTC	CASSRQVISGYTF
TRBV13	TRBJ2-7	-	TRBD1	TGTGCCAGCAGCCTCGGGACAGATAATTACGAGCAGTACTTC	CASSLGTDNYEQYF
TRBV4-2	TRBJ2-5	-	-	TGTGCCAGCAGCCGAGACGGTATGGGAGCTAGGGAGACCCAGTACTTC	CASSRDGMGARETQYF
TRBV19	TRBJ2-2	-	TRBD1	TGTGCCAGTAGGGAGACAGGGGAGGACGGGGAGCTGTTTTTT	CASRETGEDGELFF
TRBV28	TRBJ2-3	-	-	TGTGCCAGCAGTTTATTTGGACGCACAGATACGCAGTATTTT	CASSLFGRTDTQYF
TRBV30	TRBJ1-1	few	-	TGTGCCTGGGGCCCGATGGGCACTGAAGCTTTCTTT	CAWGPMGTEAFF
TRBV28	TRBJ1-1	-	-	TGTGCCAGCAGTTTTAAAACTGAAGCTTTCTTT	CASSFKTEAFF
TRBV5-1	TRBJ2-3	-	TRBD2	TGCGCCAGCCTGACTAGCGGCCACACAGATACGCAGTATTTT	CASLTSGHTDTQYF
TRBV5-1	TRBJ2-7	-	-	TGCGCCAGCATCTCCGTCCCGGGACAAGGCGAGCAGTACTTC	CASISVPGQGEQYF
TRBV6-1	TRBJ1-3	-	-	TGTGCCAGCAGTGACGTCAAGTCTGGAAACACCATATATTTT	CASSDVKSGNTIYF
TRBV7-7	TRBJ2-5	-	-	TGTGCCAGCAGCCGGAACAGACAAGAGACCCAGTACTTC	CASSRNRQETQYF
TRBV28	TRBJ1-5	-	-	TGTGCCAGCAGCCCTAACAGGGTAAAGCAGCATTTT	CASSPNRVKQHF
TRBV7-2	TRBJ2-5	-	-	TGTGCCAGCAGCGGGTATCCCCAAGAGACCCAGTACTTC	CASSGYPQETQYF